This TCR beta chain was sequenced for a study of beta chain features in type 1 diabetes. Study conclusions and caveats: Junctions at VDJ sites from type 1 diabetes patients had fewer insertions and more deletions.

The investigators reverse transcribed all of the isolated RNA, so they sequenced expressed TCRB transcripts. Around 3.9 million reads on average were seen across naive, central memory and regulatory T cell samples. Produced via immunoSEQ multiplex PCR; TCRdb's table is partial and in-frame only. In the table there are about 140,000 clones, 9.7% of which are singletons. Every donor had blood drawn once into heparin, roughly 100 mL on average. Once sorted, every population was more than 98% pure. The germline V gene has CDR1 LGHNA and CDR2 YNFKEQ. The CDR3 is 16 residues long. Trimming at V came to 4 bases and at J to 7 bases, leaving 11 bases not matched to a gene. This clone has at least ten counts. Its antigen remains unidentified.

The specimen was central memory CD4+ T cells from blood. The TCR was taken from a woman in her forties in good health. J is TRBJ2-1 and V is TRBV4-2; TRBD2 matches 9 bases. The DNA of the CDR3 is TGTGCCAGCAGCCTTAGCGGGGGTAAGGGGGAAAATGAGCAGTTCTTC. Its protein is CASSLSGGKGENEQFF.